This TCR beta chain came from a study of blood T cell repertoires in COVID-19. Study-wide context: From the United States, Italy and Spain came samples of acute and convalescent COVID-19. PBMCs, B-cell-depleted T cells, or T cells provided the cDNA or gDNA that made up the material.

In the original workflow: Estimated nucleated cell counts came from reference gene primer amplification. Profiling relied on immunoSEQ multiplex PCR, and the TCRdb table lists in-frame clones only, not all of them. V and J calls and clone size are those listed in that table; D and trimming were worked out from the DNA. The sample includes more than 70,000 clones, roughly 80% of them seen just once. CDR1 is MNHEY and CDR2 is SVGEGT in the germline V gene. The CDR3 extends over 16 amino acids. Trimming removed 5 bases from V and 0 bases from J; junction bases left unmatched: 5. This receptor was identified in a human donor in a cohort sampled during active COVID-19. The source material was peripheral blood. V gene TRBV6-2 or TRBV6-3 combines with J gene TRBJ1-5, with 9 bases that match TRBD1. The DNA for the CDR3 is TGTGCCAGCAGTGCCGAACAGGGGGCTAGCAATCAGCCCCAGCATTTT. Translated, it gives CASSAEQGASNQPQHF.